This TCR beta chain was identified during a study of metastatic and nonmetastatic thyroid tumors. Overall study: Comparison of repertoires was carried out across blood and tumor or nodule tissue from malignant and benign thyroid patients. General study points: As reported, TCR beta diversity in blood and tumor was significantly higher in malignant thyroid tumors than in benign nodules.

Germline lookup yields CDR1 DFQATT and CDR2 SNEGSKA (reference sequence). This CDR3 comprises 12 residues. Per the authors' pipeline: CDR3 differences across clinicopathological groups were used to build a distant-metastasis classifier for papillary thyroid cancer. TCRdb re-called clones via MiXCR from the PCR reads. For this entry, the V and J calls and clone size follow TCRdb and not the study's own pipeline. The sample lists around 50,000 clones; roughly 30% were seen once. Each patient came to thyroid surgery without any prior treatment (of any kind). Details on this clone: The antigen remains undetermined. Relative to the germline gene, one junction end is altered; a read error may explain this.

This chain links TRBV20-1 with TRBJ1-2; tentatively, D is TRBD1 (5 bases). Specimen: blood. This TCR derives from a female donor with papillary thyroid cancer or a benign thyroid nodule (not recorded which). Some clones in this sample may be carry-over from other donors' samples. For the CDR3, the DNA is TGCAGTCCTCCCAGGGTGTGGGATGGGTACACCTTC. It codes for CSPPRVWDGYTF.